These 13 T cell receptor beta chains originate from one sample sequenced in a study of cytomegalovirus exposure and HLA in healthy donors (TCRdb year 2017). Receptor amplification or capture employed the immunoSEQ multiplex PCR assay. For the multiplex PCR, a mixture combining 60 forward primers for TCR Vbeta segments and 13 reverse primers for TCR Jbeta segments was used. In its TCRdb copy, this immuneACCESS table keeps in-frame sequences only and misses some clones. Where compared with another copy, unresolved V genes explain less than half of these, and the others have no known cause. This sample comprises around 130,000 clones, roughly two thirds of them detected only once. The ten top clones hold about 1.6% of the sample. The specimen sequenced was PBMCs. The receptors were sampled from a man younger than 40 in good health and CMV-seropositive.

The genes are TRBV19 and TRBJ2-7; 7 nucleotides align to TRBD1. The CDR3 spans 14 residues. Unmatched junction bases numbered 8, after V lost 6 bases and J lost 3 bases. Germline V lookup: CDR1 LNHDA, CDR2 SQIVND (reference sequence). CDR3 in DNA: TGTGCCAGTAGGAAGGTCGGACAGGTCTACGAGCAGTACTTC. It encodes CASRKVGQVYEQYF. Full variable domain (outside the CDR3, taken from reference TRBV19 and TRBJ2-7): DGGITQSPKYLFRKEGQNVTLSCEQNLNHDAMYWYRQDPGQGLRLIYYSQIVNDFQKGDIAEGYSVSREKKESFPLTVTSAQKNPTAFYLCASRKVGQVYEQYFGPGTRLTVT.

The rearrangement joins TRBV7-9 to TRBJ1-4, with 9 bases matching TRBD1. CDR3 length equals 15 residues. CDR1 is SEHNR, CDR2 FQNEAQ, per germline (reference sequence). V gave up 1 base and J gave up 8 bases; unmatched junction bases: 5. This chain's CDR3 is CASSLVTGGGEKLFF. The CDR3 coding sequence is TGTGCCAGCAGCTTAGTAACAGGGGGCGGAGAAAAACTGTTTTTT.

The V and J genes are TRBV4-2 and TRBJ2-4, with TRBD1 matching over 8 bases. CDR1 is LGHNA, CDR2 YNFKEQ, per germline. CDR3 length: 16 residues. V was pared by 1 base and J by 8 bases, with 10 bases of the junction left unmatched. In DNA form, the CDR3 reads TGTGCCAGCAGCCAAGTCCGGGAGACAGGGGCGGACATTCAGTACTTC. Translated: CASSQVRETGADIQYF.

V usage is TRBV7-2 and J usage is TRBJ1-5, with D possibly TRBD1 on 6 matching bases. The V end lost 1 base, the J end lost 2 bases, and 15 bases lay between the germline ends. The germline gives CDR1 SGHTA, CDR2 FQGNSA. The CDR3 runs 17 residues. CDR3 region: CASSLVRGAFGNQPQHF. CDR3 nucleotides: TGTGCCAGCAGCTTAGTGCGGGGGGCTTTCGGCAATCAGCCCCAGCATTTT.

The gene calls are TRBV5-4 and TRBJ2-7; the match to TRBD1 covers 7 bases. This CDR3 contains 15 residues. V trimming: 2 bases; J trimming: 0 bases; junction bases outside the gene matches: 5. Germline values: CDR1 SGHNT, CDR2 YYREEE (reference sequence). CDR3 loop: CASSLGGQSSYEQYF. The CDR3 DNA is TGTGCCAGCAGCTTAGGGGGCCAAAGCTCCTACGAGCAGTACTTC.

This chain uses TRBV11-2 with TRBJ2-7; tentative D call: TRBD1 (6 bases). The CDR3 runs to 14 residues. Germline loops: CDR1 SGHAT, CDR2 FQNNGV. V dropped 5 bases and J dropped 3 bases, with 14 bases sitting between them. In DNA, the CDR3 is TGTGCCAGCAGCCCGCAGGGGTCCTACTACGAGCAGTACTTC. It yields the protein CASSPQGSYYEQYF.

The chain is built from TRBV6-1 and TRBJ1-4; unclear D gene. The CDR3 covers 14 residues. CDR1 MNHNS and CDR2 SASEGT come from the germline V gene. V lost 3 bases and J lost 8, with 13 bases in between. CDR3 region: CASSEYPGWEKLFF. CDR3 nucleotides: TGTGCCAGCAGTGAGTACCCAGGATGGGAAAAACTGTTTTTT.

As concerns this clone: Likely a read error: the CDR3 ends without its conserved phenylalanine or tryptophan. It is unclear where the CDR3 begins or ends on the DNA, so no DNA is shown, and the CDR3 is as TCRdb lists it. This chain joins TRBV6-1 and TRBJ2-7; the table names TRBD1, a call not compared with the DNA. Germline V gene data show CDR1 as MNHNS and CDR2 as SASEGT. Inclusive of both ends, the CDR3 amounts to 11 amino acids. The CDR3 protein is CASSVSGQVYA.

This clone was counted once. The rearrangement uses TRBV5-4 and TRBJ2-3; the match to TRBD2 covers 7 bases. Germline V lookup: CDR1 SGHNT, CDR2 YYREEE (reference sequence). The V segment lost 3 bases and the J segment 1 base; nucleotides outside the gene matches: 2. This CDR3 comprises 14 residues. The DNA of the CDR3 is TGTGCCAGCAGCTCAACTAGCGGCACAGATACGCAGTATTTT. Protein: CASSSTSGTDTQYF.

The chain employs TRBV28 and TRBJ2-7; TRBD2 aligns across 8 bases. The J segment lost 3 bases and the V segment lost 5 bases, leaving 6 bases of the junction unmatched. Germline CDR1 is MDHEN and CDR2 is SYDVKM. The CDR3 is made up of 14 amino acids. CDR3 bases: TGTGCCAGCAGTGAAGCGGGAGCGGACTACGAGCAGTACTTC. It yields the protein CASSEAGADYEQYF. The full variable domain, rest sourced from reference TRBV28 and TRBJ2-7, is DVKVTQSSRYLVKRTGEKVFLECVQDMDHENMFWYRQDPGLGLRLIYFSYDVKMKEKGDIPEGYSVSREKKERFSLILESASTNQTSMYLCASSEAGADYEQYFGPGTRLTVT.

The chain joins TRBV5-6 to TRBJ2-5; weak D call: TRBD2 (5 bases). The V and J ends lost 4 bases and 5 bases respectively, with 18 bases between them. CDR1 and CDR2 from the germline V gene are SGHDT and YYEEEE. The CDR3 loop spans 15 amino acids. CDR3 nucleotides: TGTGCCAGCAGCGGTGCCCAGGTTAGGAGGGAGACCCAGTACTTC. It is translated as CASSGAQVRRETQYF.

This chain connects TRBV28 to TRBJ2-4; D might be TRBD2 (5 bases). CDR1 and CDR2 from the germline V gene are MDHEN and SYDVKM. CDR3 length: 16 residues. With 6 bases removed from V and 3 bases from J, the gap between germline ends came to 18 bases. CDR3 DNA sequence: TGTGCCAGCAGCCCTCTTAGGTGGGCGGGCAAAAACATTCAGTACTTC. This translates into CASSPLRWAGKNIQYF.

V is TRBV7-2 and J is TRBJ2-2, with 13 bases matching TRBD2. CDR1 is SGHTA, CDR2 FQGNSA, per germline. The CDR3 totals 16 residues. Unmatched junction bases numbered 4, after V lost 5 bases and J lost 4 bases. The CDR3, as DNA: TGTGCCAGCAGCCCAAGACTAGCGGGAGGCACCGGGGAGCTGTTTTTT. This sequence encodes CASSPRLAGGTGELFF.